The sample holds a few counts of the clone carrying this T cell receptor (beta chain). Its antigen remains unknown. Generation of TCR cDNA used 5'RACE template switching (which added a universal primer site and UMIs). TCRdb re-derived calls from the 5' RACE reads in MiXCR, one entry per CDR3 protein. Of around 300,000 distinct CDR3 sequences in the sample, approximately 12% are singletons; the top ten hold about 0.54%. These data come from a study of T cells after yellow fever vaccination. Trimming shortened V by 4 bases and J by 1 base, and 7 bases separated the two germline ends. CDR3 size: 13 residues. Germline V CDR1 and CDR2: SGHTA, FQGNSA. Findings of the study overall: Contaminating bulk clonotypes could be abundant in FACS-sorted repertoires. The study found a weaker secondary response that peaked faster, day 5 versus 15.

The clonotype was recovered from a man aged 25-45 years who received the YFV17D yellow fever vaccine. Sample: CD4+ T cells sorted from PBMCs, taken 45 days after the yellow fever booster vaccination. This chain joins TRBV7-2 and TRBJ1-2, with D hard to call. CDR3 sequence (DNA): TGTGCCAGCAGCTCAGCCTTTAACTATGGCTACACCTTC. Translation gives CASSSAFNYGYTF.